This is a list of T cell receptor beta chains from one sample in a study of beta chain features in type 1 diabetes. Data came from immunoSEQ multiplex PCR; TCRdb stores just in-frame clones and leaves some out. The sample consists of roughly 180,000 clones, approximately 7.8% of them appearing once. Sequenced input: central memory CD4+ T cells from blood. Every receptor here comes from a woman aged 40 to 49 with type 1 diabetes. CDR3s include the opening cysteine and the closing phenylalanine or tryptophan. D genes are given only for firm matches. Expanded clones get a size class; other rows say once, few or many, or leave the size out.

j_call: TRBJ1-4; clone_size: .; v_call: TRBV7-9; d_call: .; cdr3_nt: TGTGCCAGCAGCTTGGGGACACCCAGTGCCCAAGGGTTTTTT; cdr3_aa: CASSLGTPSAQGFF
j_call: TRBJ2-5; clone_size: few; v_call: TRBV7-7; d_call: .; cdr3_nt: TGTGCCAGCAGCTTGGCGGGAAGAGAGACCCAGTACTTC; cdr3_aa: CASSLAGRETQYF
j_call: TRBJ2-5; clone_size: few; v_call: TRBV9; d_call: .; cdr3_nt: TGTGCCAGCAGCGTAGACGGACACCACCAAGAGACCCAGTACTTC; cdr3_aa: CASSVDGHHQETQYF
j_call: TRBJ2-2; clone_size: many; v_call: TRBV29-1; d_call: TRBD1; cdr3_nt: TGCAGCGTTGAGCCCGGGACAGGGGAAAACACCGGGGAGCTGTTTTTT; cdr3_aa: CSVEPGTGENTGELFF
j_call: TRBJ2-3; clone_size: .; v_call: TRBV5-1; d_call: .; cdr3_nt: TGCGCCAGCAGCTCCCTAGCTCGCCCAGATACGCAGTATTTT; cdr3_aa: CASSSLARPDTQYF
j_call: TRBJ2-7; clone_size: few; v_call: TRBV13; d_call: TRBD1; cdr3_nt: TGTGCCAGCAGTGGGACAGCCTCCTACGAGCAGTACTTC; cdr3_aa: CASSGTASYEQYF
j_call: TRBJ1-4; clone_size: .; v_call: TRBV30; d_call: TRBD1; cdr3_nt: TGTGCCTGGAGGGGGCAGGGGGTTGAAAAACTGTTTTTT; cdr3_aa: CAWRGQGVEKLFF
j_call: TRBJ1-1; clone_size: .; v_call: TRBV28; d_call: TRBD1; cdr3_nt: TGTGCCAGCAGTTTAAGACAGGGGTACACTGAAGCTTTCTTT; cdr3_aa: CASSLRQGYTEAFF
j_call: TRBJ2-7; clone_size: few; v_call: TRBV9; d_call: TRBD2; cdr3_nt: TGTGCCAGCAGCCCCAGGACTAGCGGGAGCGAGCAGTACTTC; cdr3_aa: CASSPRTSGSEQYF
j_call: TRBJ2-3; clone_size: .; v_call: TRBV15; d_call: .; cdr3_nt: TGTGCCACCAGCAGAGATGGGGCCGTCACAGATACGCAGTATTTT; cdr3_aa: CATSRDGAVTDTQYF
j_call: TRBJ2-5; clone_size: many; v_call: TRBV20-1; d_call: .; cdr3_nt: TGCAGTGCAACCAGGGAAGAGACCCAGTACTTC; cdr3_aa: CSATREETQYF
j_call: TRBJ2-2; clone_size: few; v_call: TRBV15; d_call: .; cdr3_nt: TGTGCCACCAGCAGTCCGGTTTCGAACACCGGGGAGCTGTTTTTT; cdr3_aa: CATSSPVSNTGELFF
j_call: TRBJ2-3; clone_size: .; v_call: TRBV21-1; d_call: .; cdr3_nt: TGTGCCAGCAGCTTAATAGGACAGCGGGAGGGTAGCACAGATACGCAGTATTTT; cdr3_aa: CASSLIGQREGSTDTQYF
j_call: TRBJ2-7; clone_size: few; v_call: TRBV2; d_call: TRBD1; cdr3_nt: TGTGCCAGCGGGGGGACAGGGACCTACGAGCAGTACTTC; cdr3_aa: CASGGTGTYEQYF
j_call: TRBJ2-1; clone_size: few; v_call: TRBV7-9; d_call: TRBD2; cdr3_nt: TGTGCCAGCAGCCCACCGGGCGGGAGCTACAATGAGCAGTTCTTC; cdr3_aa: CASSPPGGSYNEQFF
j_call: TRBJ2-7; clone_size: few; v_call: TRBV11-2; d_call: .; cdr3_nt: TGTGCCAGCAGCTTAGATCAGGCGGGCAAGGACGAGCAGTACTTC; cdr3_aa: CASSLDQAGKDEQYF
j_call: TRBJ1-1; clone_size: .; v_call: TRBV6-5; d_call: .; cdr3_nt: TGTGCCAGCAAGTTCGGGGAATTTCGAACTGAAGCTTTCTTT; cdr3_aa: CASKFGEFRTEAFF
j_call: TRBJ1-4; clone_size: .; v_call: TRBV7-9; d_call: .; cdr3_nt: TGTGCCAGCAGCTTAGGGACAGATAATGAAAAACTGTTTTTT; cdr3_aa: CASSLGTDNEKLFF
j_call: TRBJ1-2; clone_size: .; v_call: TRBV30; d_call: .; cdr3_nt: TGTGCCCGGGAGAGCGAGTCCCTGTGGGGCTACACCTTC; cdr3_aa: CARESESLWGYTF
j_call: TRBJ1-5; clone_size: .; v_call: TRBV27; d_call: TRBD1; cdr3_nt: TGTGCCAGCAAAAGGGACAGGGCGGACAATCAGCCCCAGCATTTT; cdr3_aa: CASKRDRADNQPQHF
j_call: TRBJ2-5; clone_size: few; v_call: TRBV15; d_call: .; cdr3_nt: TGTGCCACCAGCAGAGATCAGGGGGGAGAGACCCAGTACTTC; cdr3_aa: CATSRDQGGETQYF
j_call: TRBJ1-1; clone_size: few; v_call: TRBV27; d_call: .; cdr3_nt: TGTGCCAGCAGTTTTGACAAGCGGCGAGCTTTCTTT; cdr3_aa: CASSFDKRRAFF
j_call: TRBJ1-1; clone_size: few; v_call: TRBV28; d_call: TRBD1; cdr3_nt: TGTGCCAGCAGTTTACAGGGGGCATTCGCTGAAGCTTTCTTT; cdr3_aa: CASSLQGAFAEAFF
j_call: TRBJ2-1; clone_size: few; v_call: TRBV6-6; d_call: TRBD2; cdr3_nt: TGTGCCAGCAGTTACGGGACTAGCGGAGGAGAGCAGTTCTTC; cdr3_aa: CASSYGTSGGEQFF
j_call: TRBJ1-1; clone_size: .; v_call: TRBV6-6; d_call: .; cdr3_nt: TGTGCCAGCAGTCAACAGGGCACTGAAGCTTTCTTT; cdr3_aa: CASSQQGTEAFF
j_call: TRBJ1-3; clone_size: .; v_call: TRBV28; d_call: .; cdr3_nt: TGTGCCAGCAGTTTAGACGCGGTCTTTAGCTCTGGAAACACCATATATTTT; cdr3_aa: CASSLDAVFSSGNTIYF
j_call: TRBJ2-7; clone_size: .; v_call: TRBV6-5; d_call: TRBD1; cdr3_nt: TGTGCCGCAGGACGACAGGGCTACGAGCAGTACTTC; cdr3_aa: CAAGRQGYEQYF
j_call: TRBJ2-4; clone_size: many; v_call: TRBV4-3; d_call: TRBD2; cdr3_nt: TGCGCCAGCAGCCAGGAACCAGGGTCTAGCGGGAGTGAGGCCAAAAACATTCAGTACTTC; cdr3_aa: CASSQEPGSSGSEAKNIQYF
j_call: TRBJ1-5; clone_size: .; v_call: TRBV29-1; d_call: .; cdr3_nt: TGCAGCGTCGCGACCCCCTCGGAGAATCAGCCCCAGCATTTT; cdr3_aa: CSVATPSENQPQHF
j_call: TRBJ1-2; clone_size: .; v_call: TRBV29-1; d_call: TRBD1; cdr3_nt: TGCAGCGTCGAACAGGGGGACTATGGCTACACCTTC; cdr3_aa: CSVEQGDYGYTF
j_call: TRBJ1-5; clone_size: .; v_call: TRBV7-6; d_call: .; cdr3_nt: TGTGCCAGCAGCTTAGCGCGAGGGAAGGGTCAGCCCCAGCATTTT; cdr3_aa: CASSLARGKGQPQHF
j_call: TRBJ2-1; clone_size: .; v_call: TRBV4-2; d_call: .; cdr3_nt: TGTGCCAGCAGCCAAGATGTGTCCGGGAGCTCCTACAATGAGCAGTTCTTC; cdr3_aa: CASSQDVSGSSYNEQFF
j_call: TRBJ2-7; clone_size: few; v_call: TRBV28; d_call: .; cdr3_nt: TGTGCCAGCACATGGGGAGGGGGACGGGGAGAGCAGTACTTC; cdr3_aa: CASTWGGGRGEQYF
j_call: TRBJ1-2; clone_size: .; v_call: TRBV7-2; d_call: TRBD1; cdr3_nt: TGTGCCAGCAGCGGGGACAGGGGCCCATCCGGCTACACCTTC; cdr3_aa: CASSGDRGPSGYTF
j_call: TRBJ1-3; clone_size: few; v_call: TRBV30; d_call: .; cdr3_nt: TGTGCCTGGGAGCTCTCTGGAAACACCATATATTTT; cdr3_aa: CAWELSGNTIYF
j_call: TRBJ1-2; clone_size: .; v_call: TRBV28; d_call: TRBD1; cdr3_nt: TGTGCCAGCAGTCGGGGACAGGGGATTGGCTATGGCTACACCTTC; cdr3_aa: CASSRGQGIGYGYTF
j_call: TRBJ1-2; clone_size: few; v_call: TRBV28; d_call: .; cdr3_nt: TGTGCCAGCAGTTTACGGTGGACAGCTAACTATGGCTACACCTTC; cdr3_aa: CASSLRWTANYGYTF
j_call: TRBJ2-3; clone_size: few; v_call: TRBV9; d_call: TRBD2; cdr3_nt: TGTGCCAGCAGCACGGGCGGGGGGAGACTAGCGAGAGATACGCAGTATTTT; cdr3_aa: CASSTGGGRLARDTQYF
j_call: TRBJ2-1; clone_size: few; v_call: TRBV29-1; d_call: .; cdr3_nt: TGCAGCACACGGACACCTAATGAGCAGTTCTTC; cdr3_aa: CSTRTPNEQFF
j_call: TRBJ2-5; clone_size: .; v_call: TRBV7-6; d_call: .; cdr3_nt: TGTGCCAGCAGCTCGCGTCGCGGGGTAGAGACCCAGTACTTC; cdr3_aa: CASSSRRGVETQYF
j_call: TRBJ2-3; clone_size: few; v_call: TRBV18; d_call: .; cdr3_nt: TGTGCCAGCTCACCAGAGATGGATACGCAGTATTTT; cdr3_aa: CASSPEMDTQYF
j_call: TRBJ1-1; clone_size: many; v_call: TRBV5-1; d_call: TRBD1; cdr3_nt: TGCGCCAGCAGCTGGGGACAGGGAATAAGCACTGAAGCTTTCTTT; cdr3_aa: CASSWGQGISTEAFF
j_call: TRBJ2-2; clone_size: few; v_call: TRBV11-1; d_call: TRBD1; cdr3_nt: TGTGCCAGCAGCCGTGACAGGGTGGGCACCGGGGAGCTGTTTTTT; cdr3_aa: CASSRDRVGTGELFF
j_call: TRBJ1-1; clone_size: .; v_call: TRBV19; d_call: .; cdr3_nt: TGTGCCAGTAGTACGCAGGGTGTCGGAGCTGAAGCTTTCTTT; cdr3_aa: CASSTQGVGAEAFF
j_call: TRBJ2-3; clone_size: few; v_call: TRBV7-2; d_call: TRBD1; cdr3_nt: TGTGCCAGCAGCTTAGGGACAGGGTGGCCAGATACGCAGTATTTT; cdr3_aa: CASSLGTGWPDTQYF
j_call: TRBJ1-5; clone_size: .; v_call: TRBV5-6; d_call: TRBD1; cdr3_nt: TGTGCCAGCAGCTTGGTGGGACAGGTAAATCAGCCCCAGCATTTT; cdr3_aa: CASSLVGQVNQPQHF
j_call: TRBJ2-7; clone_size: few; v_call: TRBV7-2; d_call: TRBD1; cdr3_nt: TGTGCCAGCAGTTGGGACAGGGGGCTCTACGAGCAGTACTTC; cdr3_aa: CASSWDRGLYEQYF
j_call: TRBJ1-1; clone_size: .; v_call: TRBV7-9; d_call: .; cdr3_nt: TGTGCCAGCAGCTTAAGCAGCCAGGGCCCCACTGAAGCTTTCTTT; cdr3_aa: CASSLSSQGPTEAFF